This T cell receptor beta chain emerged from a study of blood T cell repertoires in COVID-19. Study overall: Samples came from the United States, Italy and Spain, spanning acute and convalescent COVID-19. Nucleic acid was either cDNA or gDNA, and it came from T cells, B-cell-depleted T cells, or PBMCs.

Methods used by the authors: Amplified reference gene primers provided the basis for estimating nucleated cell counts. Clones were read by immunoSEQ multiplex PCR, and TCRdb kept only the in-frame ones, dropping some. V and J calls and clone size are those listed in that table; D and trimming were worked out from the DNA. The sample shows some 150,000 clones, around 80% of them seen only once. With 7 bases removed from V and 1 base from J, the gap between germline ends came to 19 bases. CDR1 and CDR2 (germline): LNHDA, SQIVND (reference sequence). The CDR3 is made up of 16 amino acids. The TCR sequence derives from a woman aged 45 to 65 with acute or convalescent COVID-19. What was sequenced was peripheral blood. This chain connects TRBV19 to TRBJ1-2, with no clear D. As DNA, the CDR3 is TGTGCCAGTACCAGTATGGCCGTAGGAGGTAACTATGGCTACACCTTC. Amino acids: CASTSMAVGGNYGYTF.